A selection of T cell receptor beta chains follows, all from one sample in a study of blood T cells in healthy people across ages. TCRdb re-called the 5' RACE reads through MiXCR, storing one row per CDR3 protein. In the table there are around 870,000 distinct CDR3 sequences, 29% of which are singletons. Sequences were obtained from blood. The receptors here all came from a woman older than 75 in good health. CDR3s include the opening cysteine and the closing phenylalanine or tryptophan. A D gene is named only where the DNA matches it firmly. Size is stated for part of the rows, as once, few or many counts, or as a class when the clone is expanded.

D,J,size,V,CDR3,DNA
TRBD2,TRBJ2-5,few,TRBV4-1,CASSLSGGGGETQYF,TGCGCCAGCAGCTTAAGCGGGGGCGGGGGGGAGACCCAGTACTTC
TRBD1,TRBJ1-1,few,TRBV2,CASRGTENTEAFF,TGTGCCAGCAGAGGGACAGAGAACACTGAAGCTTTCTTT
.,TRBJ1-1,.,TRBV6-5,CASSYSGAASEAFF,TGTGCCAGCAGTTACTCGGGTGCGGCCAGTGAAGCTTTCTTT
.,TRBJ1-6,many,TRBV27,CASSSLEGTNSPLHF,TGTGCCAGCAGTTCCCTAGAGGGAACCAATTCACCCCTCCACTTT
.,TRBJ2-5,many,TRBV20-1,CSAKEPYGRETQYF,TGCAGTGCTAAAGAACCCTATGGGAGGGAGACCCAGTACTTC
.,TRBJ1-5,few,TRBV27,CASRASRTNQPQHF,TGTGCCAGCAGAGCCTCCAGGACGAATCAGCCCCAGCATTTT
.,TRBJ1-4,few,TRBV20-1,CSARDPSGGLKEKLFF,TGCAGTGCTAGAGATCCTTCCGGGGGCCTTAAAGAAAAACTGTTTTTT
.,TRBJ1-1,few,TRBV7-9,CASSIVRTEAFF,TGTGCCAGCAGCATAGTAAGGACTGAAGCTTTCTTT
TRBD1,TRBJ2-5,.,TRBV29-1,CSVEGTVLRETQYF,TGCAGCGTTGAGGGGACAGTCTTAAGAGAGACCCAGTACTTC
.,TRBJ1-5,.,TRBV6-2/TRBV6-3,CASSYGARHNNQPQHF,TGTGCCAGCAGTTACGGGGCCAGGCATAACAATCAGCCCCAGCATTTT
.,TRBJ1-4,.,TRBV4-3,CASSQVSRANEKLFF,TGCGCCAGCAGCCAAGTTTCCAGAGCAAATGAAAAACTGTTTTTT
TRBD1,TRBJ1-1,many,TRBV6-5,CASRRDRGRGDAFF,TGTGCCAGCAGGCGGGACAGGGGGCGCGGGGATGCTTTCTTT
.,TRBJ1-4,few,TRBV7-8,CASSTTVNEKLFF,TGTGCCAGCAGCACGACAGTGAATGAAAAACTGTTTTTT
.,TRBJ1-1,.,TRBV7-2,CASSLGGNFLEAFF,TGTGCCAGCAGCTTAGGTGGGAACTTCCTTGAAGCTTTCTTT
TRBD2,TRBJ2-1,many,TRBV20-1,CSARDMGGKSYNEQFF,TGCAGTGCTAGGGACATGGGGGGGAAGAGCTACAATGAGCAGTTCTTC
TRBD2,TRBJ2-3,many,TRBV5-1,CASSLTSGPSTDTQYF,TGCGCCAGCAGCTTGACTAGCGGGCCTAGCACAGATACGCAGTATTTT
.,TRBJ1-6,.,TRBV20-1,CSARTGINSPLHF,TGCAGTGCTAGGACAGGCATTAATTCACCCCTCCACTTT
.,TRBJ2-1,many,TRBV20-1,CSAREVNEQFF,TGCAGTGCTAGGGAGGTGAATGAGCAGTTCTTC
TRBD1,TRBJ1-2,.,TRBV30,CAWTTGTASYGYTF,TGTGCCTGGACGACCGGGACAGCGAGCTATGGCTACACCTTC
TRBD2,TRBJ2-5,many,TRBV6-1,CASTRAAGTSGAVETQYF,TGTGCCAGCACTAGGGCAGCAGGGACTAGCGGGGCTGTGGAGACCCAGTACTTC
TRBD2,TRBJ2-5,.,TRBV20-1,CSADGLAGGQETQYF,TGCAGTGCTGATGGACTAGCGGGAGGGCAAGAGACCCAGTACTTC
.,TRBJ1-2,.,TRBV30,CAWSVLGRTAELGDTF,TGTGCCTGGAGTGTACTAGGGAGGACAGCGGAACTTGGGGACACCTTC
.,TRBJ1-4,.,TRBV2,CASTAGEIVGKLFF,TGTGCCAGCACTGCAGGGGAAATAGTTGGAAAACTGTTTTTT
TRBD2,TRBJ2-1,.,TRBV12-3/TRBV12-4,CASGASGVPNEQFF,TGTGCCAGTGGGGCTAGCGGGGTGCCCAATGAGCAGTTCTTC
.,TRBJ1-6,.,TRBV4-1,CASSQQGLGNSPLHF,TGCGCCAGCAGCCAACAGGGCCTCGGGAATTCACCCCTCCACTTT
TRBD1,TRBJ2-2,.,TRBV12-3/TRBV12-4,CTSSSYRGQGGELFF,TGTACCAGCAGTTCCTACAGGGGGCAGGGCGGGGAGCTGTTTTTT
TRBD1,TRBJ2-7,.,TRBV20-1,CSAGPGQGSRYEQYF,TGCAGTGCCGGCCCCGGACAGGGATCGAGGTACGAGCAGTACTTC
TRBD1,TRBJ1-1,.,TRBV30,CAWSRQGARTEAFF,TGTGCCTGGAGCCGACAGGGGGCGCGGACTGAAGCTTTCTTT
TRBD1,TRBJ1-5,.,TRBV6-2/TRBV6-3,CASSLQGASNQPQHF,TGTGCCAGCAGTTTACAGGGGGCGAGCAATCAGCCCCAGCATTTT
TRBD1,TRBJ1-2,many,TRBV7-2,CASSSSGTANYGYTF,TGTGCCAGCAGCTCCTCCGGGACAGCTAACTATGGCTACACCTTC
TRBD1,TRBJ1-2,.,TRBV29-1,CSVNRGNYGYTF,TGCAGCGTCAACAGGGGGAACTATGGCTACACCTTC
.,TRBJ2-6,few,TRBV18,CASSPRDILLPGANVLTF,TGTGCCAGCTCACCAAGAGACATATTACTCCCTGGGGCCAACGTCCTGACTTTC
.,TRBJ2-7,many,TRBV7-2,CASRREGTRRETGSYEQYF,TGTGCCAGCCGCCGGGAAGGGACCCGAAGAGAAACAGGGAGCTACGAGCAGTACTTC
.,TRBJ2-4,.,TRBV11-2,CASSHSFGQNIQYF,TGTGCCAGCAGCCATAGTTTCGGGCAAAACATTCAGTACTTC
.,TRBJ2-5,many,TRBV4-3,CASSPSQGKRETQYF,TGCGCCAGCAGCCCATCCCAGGGGAAGCGGGAGACCCAGTACTTC
.,TRBJ1-5,.,TRBV2,CASSPGINNQPRHF,TGTGCCAGCAGTCCCGGGATCAACAATCAGCCCCGGCATTTT
TRBD1,TRBJ1-6,.,TRBV12-3/TRBV12-4,CASREQGAPQNSPLHF,TGTGCCAGCAGAGAACAGGGGGCCCCACAGAATTCACCCCTCCACTTT
.,TRBJ1-1,.,TRBV12-3/TRBV12-4,CASGLRGGKAFF,TGTGCCAGCGGCCTGAGGGGGGGTAAAGCTTTCTTT
TRBD2,TRBJ2-1,many,TRBV12-3/TRBV12-4,CASSLRLAGANEQFF,TGTGCCAGCAGTTTAAGACTAGCGGGGGCCAATGAGCAGTTCTTC
.,TRBJ2-5,.,TRBV20-1,CSARPPTGRRQETQYF,TGCAGTGCTAGACCACCCACAGGGAGGAGGCAAGAGACCCAGTACTTC
.,TRBJ2-5,many,TRBV12-3/TRBV12-4,CASSTRLKSQETQYF,TGTGCCAGCAGTACGCGTCTAAAAAGCCAAGAGACCCAGTACTTC
.,TRBJ2-3,.,TRBV7-9,CASSEPYGYGGSDTQYF,TGTGCCAGCAGCGAACCTTATGGGTATGGAGGGTCAGATACGCAGTATTTT